This T cell receptor beta chain was sequenced during a study of vaccination and CD4 T cells after COVID-19. For the study at large: Post-COVID specimens were obtained a median 101 days after diagnosis (range 35 to 161).

Findings and caveats of the study: Rising from around 20 to 38, the median of SARS-CoV-2-reactive clonotypes did not change significantly.

Treatment meaning: roughly 10-day PBMC culture with coronavirus spike peptide pools or control peptides (ViraFEST assay). Cells were cultured for 10 days, and then CD4+ T cells were isolated by negative selection. Sequenced with the Oncomine TCR Beta short-read assay was DNA taken from cultured CD4+ T cells. TCRdb passed the PCR reads through MiXCR, listing each CDR3 protein once. The table records roughly 15,000 distinct CDR3 sequences, less than 30% of them present only once. Trimming removed 4 bases at V and 2 bases at J, with 9 bases between. CDR3 length: 13 residues. Germline loops: CDR1 GTSNPN, CDR2 SVGIG (reference sequence). A remark on this clonotype: Its antigen is still unknown.

The sample consisted of cultured CD4+ T cells from blood. The source is a human donor with COVID-19. The chain employs TRBV30 and TRBJ1-3; D gene ambiguous. The CDR3 spells CAWKRVAGNTIYF. Written as DNA, the CDR3 is TGTGCCTGGAAAAGGGTGGCTGGAAACACCATATATTTT.